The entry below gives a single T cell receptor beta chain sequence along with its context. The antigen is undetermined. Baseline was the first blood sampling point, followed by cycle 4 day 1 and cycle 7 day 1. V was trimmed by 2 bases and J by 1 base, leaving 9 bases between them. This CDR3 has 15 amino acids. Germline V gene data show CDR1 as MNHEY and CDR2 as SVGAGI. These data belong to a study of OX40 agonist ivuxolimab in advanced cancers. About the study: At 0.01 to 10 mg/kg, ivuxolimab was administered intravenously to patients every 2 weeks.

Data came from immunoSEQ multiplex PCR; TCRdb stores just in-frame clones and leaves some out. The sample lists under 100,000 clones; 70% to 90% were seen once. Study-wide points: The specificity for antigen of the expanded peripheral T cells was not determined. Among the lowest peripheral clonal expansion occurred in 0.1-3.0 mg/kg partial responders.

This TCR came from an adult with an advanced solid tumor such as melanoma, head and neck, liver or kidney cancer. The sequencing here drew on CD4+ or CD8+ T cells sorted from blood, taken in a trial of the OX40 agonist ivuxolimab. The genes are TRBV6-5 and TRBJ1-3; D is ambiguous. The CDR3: CASSYVLGSGNTIYF. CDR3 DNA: TGTGCCAGCAGTTACGTCCTTGGGTCTGGAAACACCATATATTTT.